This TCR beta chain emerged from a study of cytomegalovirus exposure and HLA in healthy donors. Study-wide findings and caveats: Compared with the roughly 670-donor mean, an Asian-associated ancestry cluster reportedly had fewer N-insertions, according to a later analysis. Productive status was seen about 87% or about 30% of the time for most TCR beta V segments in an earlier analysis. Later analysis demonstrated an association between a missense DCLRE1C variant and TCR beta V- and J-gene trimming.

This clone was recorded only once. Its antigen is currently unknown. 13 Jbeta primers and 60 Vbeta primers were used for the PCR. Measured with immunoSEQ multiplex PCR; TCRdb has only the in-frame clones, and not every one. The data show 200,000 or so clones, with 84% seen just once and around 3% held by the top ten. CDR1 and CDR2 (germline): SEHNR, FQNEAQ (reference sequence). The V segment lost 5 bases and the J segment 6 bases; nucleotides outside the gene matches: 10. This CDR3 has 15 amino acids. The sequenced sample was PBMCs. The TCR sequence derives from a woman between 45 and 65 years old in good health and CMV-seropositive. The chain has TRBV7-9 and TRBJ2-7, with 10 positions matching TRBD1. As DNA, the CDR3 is TGTGCCAGCAGCCGGACAGGGGGAGTCATTTCCGAGCAGTACTTC. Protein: CASSRTGGVISEQYF.